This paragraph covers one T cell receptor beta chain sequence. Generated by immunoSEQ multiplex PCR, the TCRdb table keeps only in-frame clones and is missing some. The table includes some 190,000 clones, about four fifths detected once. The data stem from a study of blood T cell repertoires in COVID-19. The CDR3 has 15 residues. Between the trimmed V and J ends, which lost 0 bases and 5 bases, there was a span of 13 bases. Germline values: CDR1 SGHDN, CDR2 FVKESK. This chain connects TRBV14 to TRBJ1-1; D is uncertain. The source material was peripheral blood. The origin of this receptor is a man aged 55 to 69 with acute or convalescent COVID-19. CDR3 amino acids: CASSQDLGSYTEAFF. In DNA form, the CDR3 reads TGTGCCAGCAGCCAAGATCTAGGCAGTTATACTGAAGCTTTCTTT.